This T cell receptor (beta chain) was captured in a study of shared T cell receptors in the human thymus. Assay: immunoSEQ multiplex PCR; the TCRdb copy retains only in-frame clones and omits some. This sample has 72,000 or so clones; 90% to 95% occur once, and the top ten carry approximately 0.035%. This CDR3 has 20 amino acids. J was trimmed by 4 bases and V by 1 base; bases with no gene match: 13. CDR1 and CDR2 (germline): LGHNA, YSLEER. The receptor was derived from a human donor. The material sequenced was thymocytes. The rearrangement links TRBV4-3 to TRBJ2-2; 12 positions match TRBD2. The CDR3 nucleotides read TGCGCCAGCAGCCAAGGACTAGCGGGGGCCCCCCACTTTCGCACCGGGGAGCTGTTTTTT. Its protein is CASSQGLAGAPHFRTGELFF.